A selection of T cell receptor beta chains follows, all from one sample in a study of T cell changes during pregnancy in multiple sclerosis. Assay used: immunoSEQ multiplex PCR; TCRdb lists only in-frame clones, some missing. The sample has about 30,000 clones; under 95% are singletons. The sample in question was peripheral blood, obtained in the first trimester of pregnancy. These receptors were collected from a female donor in good health, enrolled as a control in a pregnancy study. CDR3s leave out the opening cysteine and the closing phenylalanine or tryptophan. Fields, in order: V gene, J gene, D gene, CDR3 protein. A D gene is named only where the DNA matches it firmly.

v_call: TRBV7-2; j_call: TRBJ1-2; d_call: TRBD1; cdr3_aa: ASSSTGGTLLYGYT
v_call: TRBV27; j_call: TRBJ1-3; d_call: TRBD1; cdr3_aa: ASRRQGASGNTIY
v_call: TRBV6-5; j_call: TRBJ1-3; d_call: -; cdr3_aa: ASSTYGLSGNTIY
v_call: TRBV7-6; j_call: TRBJ2-5; d_call: TRBD2; cdr3_aa: ASSQRLAGSVQY
v_call: TRBV27; j_call: TRBJ1-2; d_call: TRBD1; cdr3_aa: ASRDPTGNYGYT
v_call: TRBV7-2; j_call: TRBJ2-5; d_call: -; cdr3_aa: ASSRRGSEETQY
v_call: TRBV5-1; j_call: TRBJ1-1; d_call: -; cdr3_aa: ASSPGGAGGTEAF
v_call: TRBV4-2; j_call: TRBJ1-1; d_call: TRBD1; cdr3_aa: ASSQVGQGPGEAF
v_call: TRBV18; j_call: TRBJ1-1; d_call: -; cdr3_aa: ASSPDMNTEAF
v_call: TRBV7-6; j_call: TRBJ2-3; d_call: TRBD2; cdr3_aa: ASSARSGGAADTQY
v_call: TRBV7-9; j_call: TRBJ2-1; d_call: TRBD2; cdr3_aa: ASSSRAGDSGDIYNEQF
v_call: TRBV18; j_call: TRBJ2-2; d_call: TRBD1; cdr3_aa: ASSPPRGRAGELF
v_call: TRBV19; j_call: TRBJ2-3; d_call: TRBD2; cdr3_aa: ASAKGLADTQY
v_call: TRBV18; j_call: TRBJ2-7; d_call: -; cdr3_aa: ASSSTGSEQY
v_call: TRBV2; j_call: TRBJ1-3; d_call: -; cdr3_aa: ASRTEGNTIY
v_call: TRBV5-4; j_call: TRBJ1-2; d_call: -; cdr3_aa: ASSEGHLGGIDT
v_call: TRBV21-1; j_call: TRBJ2-7; d_call: -; cdr3_aa: ATGEQY
v_call: TRBV11-2; j_call: TRBJ1-2; d_call: -; cdr3_aa: ASTPIRAGGYT
v_call: TRBV7-2; j_call: TRBJ2-2; d_call: TRBD1; cdr3_aa: ASSSGQGAVTGELF
v_call: TRBV30; j_call: TRBJ2-2; d_call: -; cdr3_aa: AGRGPTGELF
v_call: TRBV5-1; j_call: TRBJ2-3; d_call: TRBD2; cdr3_aa: ASSLSGAGDTQY
v_call: TRBV10-1; j_call: TRBJ1-1; d_call: TRBD1; cdr3_aa: ASSVKGATEAF
v_call: TRBV5-1; j_call: TRBJ2-3; d_call: -; cdr3_aa: ASSPLPSTGWRDTQY
v_call: TRBV29-1; j_call: TRBJ2-7; d_call: TRBD2; cdr3_aa: SATTSWSPEQY
v_call: TRBV5-1; j_call: TRBJ2-7; d_call: TRBD1; cdr3_aa: ASSLSGTAYEQY
v_call: TRBV5-1; j_call: TRBJ2-4; d_call: -; cdr3_aa: ASRPQGAKNIQY
v_call: TRBV7-9; j_call: TRBJ2-1; d_call: TRBD2; cdr3_aa: ASSPGLAGNEQF
v_call: TRBV4-2; j_call: TRBJ1-3; d_call: -; cdr3_aa: ASKSEGGRSSGNTIY
v_call: TRBV5-1; j_call: TRBJ1-4; d_call: TRBD1; cdr3_aa: ASSPGGEVGEKLF
v_call: TRBV5-1; j_call: TRBJ1-2; d_call: -; cdr3_aa: ASSLEGDYGYT
v_call: TRBV5-1; j_call: TRBJ2-3; d_call: TRBD2; cdr3_aa: ASSLDSGRLRTDTQY
v_call: TRBV5-4; j_call: TRBJ2-5; d_call: TRBD2; cdr3_aa: ASSLTSGREETQY
v_call: TRBV6-5; j_call: TRBJ2-2; d_call: -; cdr3_aa: ASSYLLNTGELF
v_call: TRBV7-2; j_call: TRBJ1-1; d_call: TRBD1; cdr3_aa: ASSFSRTGGTEAF
v_call: TRBV7-2; j_call: TRBJ1-2; d_call: -; cdr3_aa: ASSLVGRGGYGYT
v_call: TRBV18; j_call: TRBJ1-2; d_call: TRBD1; cdr3_aa: ASSPLPNTGGYTNGYT
v_call: TRBV6-1; j_call: TRBJ2-7; d_call: -; cdr3_aa: ASSVDRAYEQY
v_call: TRBV5-4; j_call: TRBJ2-7; d_call: -; cdr3_aa: ASSLEETGAYEQY
v_call: TRBV18; j_call: TRBJ1-1; d_call: -; cdr3_aa: ASSPMPEAEAF
v_call: TRBV30; j_call: TRBJ1-1; d_call: TRBD1; cdr3_aa: AFTPDRANTEAF
v_call: TRBV6-5; j_call: TRBJ2-1; d_call: -; cdr3_aa: ASSYDSHNEQF
v_call: TRBV10-3; j_call: TRBJ2-7; d_call: -; cdr3_aa: AISESPGDSEY
v_call: TRBV5-6; j_call: TRBJ2-3; d_call: TRBD1; cdr3_aa: ASSEGEGTGGWDTQY
v_call: TRBV6-5; j_call: TRBJ2-7; d_call: TRBD2; cdr3_aa: ASSYSRLAGNYEQY
v_call: TRBV5-4; j_call: TRBJ1-1; d_call: TRBD1; cdr3_aa: ASSSGQGRPEAF
v_call: TRBV30; j_call: TRBJ1-4; d_call: TRBD1; cdr3_aa: AFLGGGDEKLF
v_call: TRBV11-2; j_call: TRBJ2-3; d_call: TRBD2; cdr3_aa: ASSSRTSGEDTQY
v_call: TRBV5-1; j_call: TRBJ1-4; d_call: -; cdr3_aa: ASSLAGQGAAKLF
v_call: TRBV16; j_call: TRBJ2-5; d_call: -; cdr3_aa: ASSQFGTQETQY
v_call: TRBV6-5; j_call: TRBJ2-5; d_call: -; cdr3_aa: ASSYGVQEAQY
v_call: TRBV7-2; j_call: TRBJ2-5; d_call: TRBD2; cdr3_aa: ASSLLASGGGKTQY
v_call: TRBV5-4; j_call: TRBJ2-1; d_call: TRBD2; cdr3_aa: ASSAAGTSGPYNEQF
v_call: TRBV7-7; j_call: TRBJ2-5; d_call: -; cdr3_aa: ASSPAGLQETQY
v_call: TRBV18; j_call: TRBJ1-1; d_call: TRBD1; cdr3_aa: ASSHIQGLNTEAF
v_call: TRBV2; j_call: TRBJ1-1; d_call: -; cdr3_aa: ASRYDRNTEAF
v_call: TRBV7-9; j_call: TRBJ2-2; d_call: TRBD2; cdr3_aa: ASSPDSSSGTRTGELF
v_call: TRBV28; j_call: TRBJ1-1; d_call: -; cdr3_aa: ASQGLPTEAF
v_call: TRBV6-5; j_call: TRBJ1-2; d_call: TRBD1; cdr3_aa: ASSYFQGQGVNGYT
v_call: TRBV10-3; j_call: TRBJ2-3; d_call: TRBD2; cdr3_aa: AISESNGGSGRDTQY
v_call: TRBV6-5; j_call: TRBJ1-1; d_call: -; cdr3_aa: ASSYLGGNTEAF